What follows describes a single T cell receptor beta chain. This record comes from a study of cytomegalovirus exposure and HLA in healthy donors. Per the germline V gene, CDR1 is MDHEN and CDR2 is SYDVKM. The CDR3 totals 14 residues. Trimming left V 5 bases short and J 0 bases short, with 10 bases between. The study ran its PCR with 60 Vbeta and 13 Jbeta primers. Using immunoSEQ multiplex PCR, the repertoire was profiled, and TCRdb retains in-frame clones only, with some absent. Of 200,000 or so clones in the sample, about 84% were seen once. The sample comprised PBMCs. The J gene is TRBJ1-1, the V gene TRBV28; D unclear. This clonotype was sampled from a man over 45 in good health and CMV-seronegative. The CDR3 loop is CASSPQVLNTEAFF. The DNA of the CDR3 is TGTGCCAGCAGTCCCCAGGTTCTGAACACTGAAGCTTTCTTT.